Reported below is one TCR beta chain. The data derive from a study of OX40 agonist ivuxolimab in advanced cancers. Looking at the study overall: Cohort: roughly 79% men, mean age about 60, aged roughly 23 to 79.

The protocol was immunoSEQ multiplex PCR, while the TCRdb copy is restricted to in-frame clones and leaves out a portion. The profile shows roughly 100,000 clones, about 90% of them singletons. V shed 3 bases, J shed 2 bases, and the junction held 7 bases outside the gene matches. From germline, CDR1 is LGHNA and CDR2 YNFKEQ. The CDR3 runs to 15 residues. This sequence originates from an adult with an advanced solid tumor such as melanoma, head and neck, liver or kidney cancer. The rearrangement joins TRBV4-2 to TRBJ2-7; 7 positions agree with TRBD2. Sequencing was performed on CD4+ or CD8+ T cells sorted from blood, taken in a trial of the OX40 agonist ivuxolimab. The CDR3 DNA is TGTGCCAGCAGCCACTCACTAGCGTCCGCCTACGAGCAGTACTTC. Protein sequence: CASSHSLASAYEQYF.